This paragraph reports one T cell receptor beta chain. Its antigen is still unknown. The sample is drawn from a study of STAT5B mutations in CD4+ large granular lymphocyte leukemia. Findings and limits, study-wide: TRBV06-family usage was enriched in top patient clones (8/27) versus controls (2/35).

Germline CDR1 reads LNHNV; CDR2 reads YYDKDF (reference sequence). Trimming at V came to 1 base and at J to 4 bases, leaving 5 bases not matched to a gene. This CDR3 comprises 16 residues. As originally analysed: A productive frequency of 2.59 x 10-5 was the lowest detectable. The method was immunoSEQ multiplex PCR; TCRdb's version includes in-frame clones alone and lacks a portion of them. Clone size and V and J calls were adopted from that table, with D and trimming inferred from the DNA. The top ten clones hold 1.5% of a sample with over 45,000 clones, roughly 72% of them seen once. The rearrangement joins TRBV15 to TRBJ2-3; the match to TRBD2 covers 10 bases. This TCR was sampled from a human donor in good health. Sequencing used CD4+ T cells from blood buffy coats. The DNA for the CDR3 is TGTGCCACCAGCAGAGCACTAGCGGGGAAGTCAGATACGCAGTATTTT. Translation: CATSRALAGKSDTQYF.